Listed below are T cell receptor beta chains from one sample, sequenced in a study of T cell repertoires in cytomegalovirus infection. TCRdb redid the calling of the reads with MiXCR, one entry per CDR3 protein. Here the sample spans about 700,000 distinct CDR3 sequences, about 33% being singletons. These receptors have no known antigen. Sequenced here: cultured PBMCs, sampled from culture after CMV antigen stimulation. The receptors come from a human donor in good health (CMV status not recorded). Some clones in this sample may be carry-over from other donors' samples. The CDR3 runs from the conserved cysteine through the conserved F or W. The D gene is left open where the match is weak. For some rows the clone size is stated as once, few or many, or as a class when expanded; others skip it.

D | J | V | size | length | DNA | CDR3
NA | TRBJ2-3 | TRBV7-8 | NA | 15 | TGTGCCAGCAGCCCCATGGTAACCGCTTCAGATACGCAGTATTTT | CASSPMVTASDTQYF
NA | TRBJ2-1 | TRBV12-3/TRBV12-4 | NA | 15 | TGTGCCAGCAGTAACTCCGGCGTCTCCTACAATGAGCAGTTCTTC | CASSNSGVSYNEQFF
TRBD1 | TRBJ2-7 | TRBV7-2 | many | 15 | TGTGCCAGCAGCTTAGCCCCCGGGACAGAGTACGAGCAGTACTTC | CASSLAPGTEYEQYF
TRBD1 | TRBJ2-4 | TRBV7-6 | NA | 14 | TGTGCCAGCAGACTGGACAGGGGTACAAACATTCAGTACTTC | CASRLDRGTNIQYF
NA | TRBJ2-7 | TRBV5-4 | few | 16 | TGTGCCAGCAGCTCGGACATCGGGACGGATTCCTACGAGCAGTACTTC | CASSSDIGTDSYEQYF
NA | TRBJ1-4 | TRBV6-6 | once | 15 | TGTGCCAGCAGTTACTCAGGGGGGGATGATGAAAAACTGTTTTTT | CASSYSGGDDEKLFF
NA | TRBJ2-5 | TRBV27 | NA | 15 | TGTGCCAGCACCCGGACCGAGAGGAAAGAAGAGACCCAGTACTTC | CASTRTERKEETQYF
NA | TRBJ1-2 | TRBV5-1 | NA | 11 | TGCGCCAGCGGATTTGACGGCGGCTACACCTTC | CASGFDGGYTF
NA | TRBJ2-5 | TRBV12-3/TRBV12-4 | NA | 13 | TGTGCCACCGCCAAGTTAGGCGGAGAGACCCAGTACTTC | CATAKLGGETQYF
NA | TRBJ1-2 | TRBV4-2 | NA | 15 | TGTGCCAGCAGCCAAGCTATAGCCGGGGGATATGGCTACACCTTC | CASSQAIAGGYGYTF
TRBD2 | TRBJ2-5 | TRBV11-2 | NA | 14 | TGTGTCAGCAGCTCAACTAGCGGCAAAGAGACCCAGTACTTC | CVSSSTSGKETQYF
NA | TRBJ2-1 | TRBV20-1 | NA | 11 | TGCAGTGCTTCGGGTACGGGTGAGCAGTTCTTC | CSASGTGEQFF
NA | TRBJ2-3 | TRBV4-1 | few | 14 | TGCGCCAGCGGTAATTCTCCTAGCACAGATACGCAGTATTTT | CASGNSPSTDTQYF
TRBD1 | TRBJ2-1 | TRBV19 | once | 13 | TGTGCCAGTAGTGCGTACAGGGGTTGGGAGCAGTTCTTC | CASSAYRGWEQFF
TRBD2 | TRBJ2-2 | TRBV12-3/TRBV12-4 | NA | 15 | TGTGCCAGCAGACCCGGACTAGCGGGGAGCGGGGAGCTGTTTTTT | CASRPGLAGSGELFF
TRBD1 | TRBJ1-1 | TRBV5-4 | many | 14 | TGTGCCAGCAGCCCCGACAGGGCGAACACTGAAGCTTTCTTT | CASSPDRANTEAFF
NA | TRBJ2-3 | TRBV5-1 | NA | 16 | TGCGCCAGCAGCTTGGTGGGTAGCGGAAACACAGATACGCAGTATTTT | CASSLVGSGNTDTQYF
NA | TRBJ2-5 | TRBV11-3 | few | 15 | TGTGCCAGCAGCTTAGACGGGACGCGAGGAGAGACCCAGTACTTC | CASSLDGTRGETQYF
NA | TRBJ1-1 | TRBV5-6 | NA | 15 | TGTGCCAGCAGCTTATTTGACGGAAGGAACACTGAAGCTTTCTTT | CASSLFDGRNTEAFF
TRBD2 | TRBJ2-3 | TRBV4-1 | few | 16 | TGCGCCAGCAGCCAAGCGTCTACTAGCGGCCAAGATACGCAGTATTTT | CASSQASTSGQDTQYF
NA | TRBJ2-1 | TRBV7-8 | NA | 16 | TGTGCCAGCAGCTCACCTCCTCCGGGATCCAACAATGAGCAGTTCTTC | CASSSPPPGSNNEQFF
NA | TRBJ1-2 | TRBV4-1 | few | 14 | TGCGCCAGCAGCCAAGATCCCGGGTCGAATGGCTACACCTTC | CASSQDPGSNGYTF
NA | TRBJ1-5 | TRBV7-9 | NA | 15 | TGTGCCAGCAGCTTAGGGGTATATGGCAATCAGCCCCAGCATTTT | CASSLGVYGNQPQHF
NA | TRBJ2-1 | TRBV20-1 | NA | 14 | TGCAGTGCTTCGAAAGGGGCCCCTTTTGTGGAGCAGTTCTTC | CSASKGAPFVEQFF
NA | TRBJ2-7 | TRBV12-3/TRBV12-4 | few | 13 | TGTGCCAGCAGTTTGCAGGCCCTAAATGAGCAGTACTTC | CASSLQALNEQYF
TRBD1 | TRBJ2-5 | TRBV6-5 | NA | 15 | TGTGCCAGCAGTGGCCTGGACAGGGGGCGCGGGACCCAGTACTTC | CASSGLDRGRGTQYF
TRBD2 | TRBJ2-1 | TRBV7-2 | NA | 15 | TGTGCCAGCAGCTTAGAGCCGGGGGGGTACAATGAGCAGTTCTTC | CASSLEPGGYNEQFF
NA | TRBJ1-5 | TRBV19 | few | 13 | TGTGCCAGTAGTATGGCCAGGGGTAGGCCCCAGCATTTT | CASSMARGRPQHF
TRBD2 | TRBJ2-1 | TRBV19 | few | 19 | TGTGCCAGCAGGGGCGGGGGGTTCGGCCTAGCGGGTTCCTACAATGAGCAGTTCTTC | CASRGGGFGLAGSYNEQFF
TRBD1 | TRBJ2-5 | TRBV4-1 | NA | 14 | TGCGCCAGCAGCCGAGACGACAGGGAGGAGACCCAGTACTTC | CASSRDDREETQYF
NA | TRBJ1-5 | TRBV4-1 | few | 14 | TGCGCCAGCAGCCAAGGACAGAGGAATCAGCCCCAGCATTTT | CASSQGQRNQPQHF
NA | TRBJ2-7 | TRBV3-1 | few | 13 | TGTGCCAGCAGCGGGGCGGGCTCCTACGAGCAGTACTTC | CASSGAGSYEQYF
NA | TRBJ2-1 | TRBV7-9 | few | 11 | TGTGCCAGCAGCTCACGGGAGAGGCTTTTCTTC | CASSSRERLFF
TRBD1 | TRBJ1-1 | TRBV7-8 | many | 16 | TGTGCCAGCAGCTTGGGGGAGGGGGCCTCGAACACTGAAGCTTTCTTT | CASSLGEGASNTEAFF
NA | TRBJ1-2 | TRBV7-2 | many | 14 | TGTGCCAGCAGCGCCAACGACAGAGACTATGGCTACACCTTC | CASSANDRDYGYTF
NA | TRBJ2-1 | TRBV5-4 | NA | 15 | TGTGCCAGCAGCTTGAGGGCAGTTAGTGGAGGTGAGCAGTTCTTC | CASSLRAVSGGEQFF
NA | TRBJ1-5 | TRBV6-1 | few | 15 | TGTGCCAGCAGTGAGGGGATATATAGCAATCAGCCCCAGCATTTT | CASSEGIYSNQPQHF
NA | TRBJ1-1 | TRBV7-2 | few | 14 | TGTGCCAGCTGTTGGGGACCCTCGAACACTGAAGCTTTCTTT | CASCWGPSNTEAFF
NA | TRBJ1-5 | TRBV4-3 | few | 16 | TGCGCCAGCAGCCAAGGAAGGGGCCAGGACGGTCAGCCCCAGCATTTT | CASSQGRGQDGQPQHF
TRBD1 | TRBJ2-5 | TRBV23-1 | NA | 16 | TGCGCCAGCAGTCAAACACCCTGGACAGGGAAAGAGACCCAGTACTTC | CASSQTPWTGKETQYF
TRBD1 | TRBJ2-7 | TRBV11-2 | NA | 15 | TGTGCCAGCAGCTTAGGCCCAGGGGGTCCCTACGAGCAGTACTTC | CASSLGPGGPYEQYF
NA | TRBJ1-1 | TRBV7-9 | few | 16 | TGTGCCAGCAGCCCATTCGGGGAGGTCCCGAACACTGAAGCTTTCTTT | CASSPFGEVPNTEAFF
TRBD1 | TRBJ1-1 | TRBV20-1 | NA | 16 | TGCAGTGCTTCGGACAGGGAAGGTTTGTGGGGCACTGAAGCTTTCTTT | CSASDREGLWGTEAFF
NA | TRBJ1-5 | TRBV27 | NA | 19 | TGTGCCAGCAGTCGGGGTGGGATCGGGCTAACGGTGGGGTATCAGCCCCAGCATTTT | CASSRGGIGLTVGYQPQHF
NA | TRBJ2-1 | TRBV20-1 | few | 16 | TGCAGTGCTAGAGATCGTCGGACTAACTCCTACAATGAGCAGTTCTTC | CSARDRRTNSYNEQFF
TRBD2 | TRBJ2-2 | TRBV5-4 | few | 16 | TGTGCCAGCAGCCAGGGGACTAGCGGGAGTTTCGGGGAGCTGTTTTTT | CASSQGTSGSFGELFF
NA | TRBJ2-5 | TRBV7-2 | many | 14 | TGTGCCAGCAGCCCGGGGACACCTCAAGAGACCCAGTACTTC | CASSPGTPQETQYF
NA | TRBJ2-7 | TRBV6-5 | few | 13 | TGTGCCAGCAGTTACGGGGGGCCGGGCGAGCAGTACTTC | CASSYGGPGEQYF
NA | TRBJ2-7 | TRBV7-8 | few | 11 | TGTGCCAGCAGCTTAGGTGGGTGGCAGTACTTC | CASSLGGWQYF
TRBD1 | TRBJ1-2 | TRBV7-2 | many | 15 | TGTGCCAGCAGCGACCGGACAGGTTTTAACTATGGCTACACCTTC | CASSDRTGFNYGYTF
TRBD2 | TRBJ2-2 | TRBV7-2 | NA | 15 | TGTGCCAGCAGCTTAACTGAACTAGCGTCCGGGGAGCTGTTTTTT | CASSLTELASGELFF
TRBD1 | TRBJ2-5 | TRBV7-2 | NA | 14 | TGTGCCAGCAGCCCTAGGACAGGGATGGAGACCCAGTACTTC | CASSPRTGMETQYF